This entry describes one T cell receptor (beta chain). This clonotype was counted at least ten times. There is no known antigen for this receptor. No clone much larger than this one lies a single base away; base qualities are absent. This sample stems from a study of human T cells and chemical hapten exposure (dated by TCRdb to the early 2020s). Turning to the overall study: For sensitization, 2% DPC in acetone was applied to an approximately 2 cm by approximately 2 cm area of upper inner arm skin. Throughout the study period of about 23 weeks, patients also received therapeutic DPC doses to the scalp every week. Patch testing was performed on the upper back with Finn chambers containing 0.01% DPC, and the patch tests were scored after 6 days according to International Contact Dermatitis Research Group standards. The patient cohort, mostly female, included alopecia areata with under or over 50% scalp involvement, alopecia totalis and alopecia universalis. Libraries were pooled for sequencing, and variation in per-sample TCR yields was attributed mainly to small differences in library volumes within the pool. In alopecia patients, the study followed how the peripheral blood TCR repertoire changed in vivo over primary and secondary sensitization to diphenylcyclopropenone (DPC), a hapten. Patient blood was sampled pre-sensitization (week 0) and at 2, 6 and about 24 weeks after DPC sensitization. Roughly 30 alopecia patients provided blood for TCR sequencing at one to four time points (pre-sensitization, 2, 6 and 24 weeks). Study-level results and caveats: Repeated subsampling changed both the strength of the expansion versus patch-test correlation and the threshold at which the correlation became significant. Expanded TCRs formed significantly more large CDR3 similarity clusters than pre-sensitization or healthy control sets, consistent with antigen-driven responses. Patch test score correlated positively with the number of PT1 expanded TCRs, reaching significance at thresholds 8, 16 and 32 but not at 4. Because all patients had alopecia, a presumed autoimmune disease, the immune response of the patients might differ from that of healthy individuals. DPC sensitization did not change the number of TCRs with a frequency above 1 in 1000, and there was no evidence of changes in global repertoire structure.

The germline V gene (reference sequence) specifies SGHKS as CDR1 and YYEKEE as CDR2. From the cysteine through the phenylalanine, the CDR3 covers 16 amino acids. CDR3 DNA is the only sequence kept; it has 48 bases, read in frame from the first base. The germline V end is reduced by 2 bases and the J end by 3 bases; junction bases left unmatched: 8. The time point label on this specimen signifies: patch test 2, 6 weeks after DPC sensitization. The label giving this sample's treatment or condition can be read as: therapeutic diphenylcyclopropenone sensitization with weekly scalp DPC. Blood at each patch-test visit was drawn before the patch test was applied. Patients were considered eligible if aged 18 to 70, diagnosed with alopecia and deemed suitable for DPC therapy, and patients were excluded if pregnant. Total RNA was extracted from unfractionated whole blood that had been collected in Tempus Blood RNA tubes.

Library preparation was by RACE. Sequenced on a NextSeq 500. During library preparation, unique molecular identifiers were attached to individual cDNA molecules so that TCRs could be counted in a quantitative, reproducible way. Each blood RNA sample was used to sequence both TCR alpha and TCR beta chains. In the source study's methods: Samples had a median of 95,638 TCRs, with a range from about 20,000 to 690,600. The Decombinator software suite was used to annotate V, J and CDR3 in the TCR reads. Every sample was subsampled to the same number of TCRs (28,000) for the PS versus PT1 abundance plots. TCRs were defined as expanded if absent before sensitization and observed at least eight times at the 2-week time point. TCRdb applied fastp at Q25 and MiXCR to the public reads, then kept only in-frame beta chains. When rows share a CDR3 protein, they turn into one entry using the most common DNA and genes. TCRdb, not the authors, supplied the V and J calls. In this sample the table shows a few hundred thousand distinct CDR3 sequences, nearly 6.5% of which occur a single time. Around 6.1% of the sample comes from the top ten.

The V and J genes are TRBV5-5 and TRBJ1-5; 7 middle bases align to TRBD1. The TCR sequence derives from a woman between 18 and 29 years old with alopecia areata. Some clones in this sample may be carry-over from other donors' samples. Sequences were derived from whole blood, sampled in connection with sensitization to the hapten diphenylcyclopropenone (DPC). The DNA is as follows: TGTGCCAGCAGCTTAGCTACGGGACAGATCAATCAGCCCCAGCATTTT. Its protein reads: CASSLATGQINQPQHF.